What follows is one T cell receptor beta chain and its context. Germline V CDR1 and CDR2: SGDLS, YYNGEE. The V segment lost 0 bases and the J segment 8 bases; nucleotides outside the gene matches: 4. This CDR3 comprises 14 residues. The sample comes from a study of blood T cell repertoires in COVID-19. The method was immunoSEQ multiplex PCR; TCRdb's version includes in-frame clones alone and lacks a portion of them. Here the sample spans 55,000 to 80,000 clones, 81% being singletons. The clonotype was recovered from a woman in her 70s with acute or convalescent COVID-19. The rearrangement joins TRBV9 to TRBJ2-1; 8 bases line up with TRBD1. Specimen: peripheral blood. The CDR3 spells CASSVEGQADEQFF. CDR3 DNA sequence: TGTGCCAGCAGCGTAGAGGGACAGGCGGATGAGCAGTTCTTC.